This T cell receptor (beta chain) was sequenced during a study of tumor-infiltrating lymphocytes in primary liver carcinoma (dated by TCRdb to 2016 to 2017). Background on the whole study: The five patients, three men and two women aged 30 to 69 years, had hepatocellular carcinoma (four) or combined HCC and intrahepatic cholangiocarcinoma (one). Each sample produced about 3.5 to 7.5 million productive TCRbeta reads, and read depth showed no significant difference between tissue types. A total of some 35 specimens from 5 patients went through TCRbeta repertoire sequencing, namely 25 tumor regions, 5 adjacent noncancerous liver tissues and 5 peripheral blood samples. Repertoires from technical replicates were highly reproducible, with mean shared-clone rates around 0.89 and correlation coefficients above 0.95. TCRbeta repertoire sequencing, expression microarrays and whole-exome sequencing were combined in the study across five regions of each liver tumor, with adjacent normal tissue and blood also included. To link TCRbeta repertoire diversity with the local molecular phenotype, the roughly 26 tumor region samples were profiled using Agilent mRNA microarrays. The five patients had tumors staged T1-T3 N0M0, with maximum diameters ranging from about 4.2 to 10 cm.

General study outcomes and caveats: Consistent with antigen-driven expansion, pairs of tumor regions showed higher repertoire overlap (mean about 36%) than either tumor-adjacent pairs (around 17%) or tumor-blood pairs (about 14%). Because sequencing covered only the TCR beta chain and unpaired alpha chains were not captured, true repertoire diversity is likely underestimated. Since the samples were bulk and unsorted, there was no way to compare CD4+ and CD8+ T cell repertoires. Only roughly 8-25% of top clones appeared in all five regions of a tumor, which suggests that tumor-infiltrating T cells are spatially heterogeneous. A significantly larger repertoire fraction was made up by the top 250 clones in tumors than in blood (p = 0.039). Only a few patients were included in the study, and the authors note that the findings should be validated in a larger study.

TCRbeta-specific cDNA was reverse-transcribed from approximately 500 ng total RNA using a constant-region primer and ProtoScript II reverse transcriptase. Three nested multiplex PCR rounds, following a slightly modified ARM-PCR procedure, were used to build the TCRbeta libraries. Sample barcodes and Illumina adapters were added in a final 25-cycle PCR with Deep VentR polymerase. Before sequencing, amplicons of 200-500 bp were gel-purified using a QIAquick gel extraction kit. TCRbeta amplicons were sequenced on an Illumina HiSeq 2500 with 250-bp paired-end reads. Per the source publication's procedure: Trimmomatic v0.33 was used to quality-trim the reads, and FLASH v1.2.11 was used to merge paired reads so that full CDR3 sequences could be recovered. MiGEC v1.2.1b assigned V, D and J germline segments to the rearranged TCRbeta sequences. Clonotype statistics and Shannon-Wiener diversity indices were computed with VDJtools v1.0.0. To cut down on sampling bias, every analysis after diversity analysis relied on just the 250 most abundant clonotypes from each sample. TCRdb ran its own pipeline on the public reads, namely fastp trimming at Q25 and MiXCR clone calling, and kept in-frame beta chains. Each entry is one CDR3 protein sequence, shown with its most common DNA and genes. Here the V and J calls rest on TCRdb's processing, not on the authors' analysis. In this sample the table shows about 43,000 distinct CDR3 sequences, approximately 70% of which occur a single time. About 20% of the sample lies in the top ten.

Total RNA and DNA were co-extracted from approximately 20-30 mg of bulk tissue with the AllPrep DNA/RNA mini kit, without cell sorting. Surgical resection was performed in China between late 2015 and 2016 on roughly 5 patients with histopathologically diagnosed primary liver carcinoma. At the time of sampling, the patients had chronic HBV infection and had not received any treatment. Each tumor was sampled at five spatially separated regions: the tumor centre plus the superior, inferior, left-lateral and right-lateral poles. According to histology, viable tumor cells made up more than 85% of every tumor sample. Fresh tumor and adjacent tissue pieces were bisected; one half was stored in RNAlater at -80°C, the other sent for histology. Details on this clonotype: It lacks a known antigen. At one end, the junction sequence differs from germline, possibly due to a read error.

This TCR was recovered from a man aged 35 to 55 with primary liver carcinoma and hepatitis B virus infection. The sequenced sample was liver tumor tissue from sampling region 2. The cell subset or site label corresponds to: tumor region T2, inferior pole.

In nucleotide form, the sequence is TGCGCCAGCAGCCAACAAACGGGGATTGCGCAATATTTT. This translates into CASSQQTGIAQYF. The chain was built from TRBV4-1 and TRBJ2-3, and TRBD2 may be the D gene, going by 5 matching bases. The CDR3 sequence holds 13 residues, the cysteine and phenylalanine included. Only the CDR3 part of the read is kept: 39 bases, read in frame from the first base. The germline V gene encodes CDR1 MGHRA and CDR2 YSYEKL.